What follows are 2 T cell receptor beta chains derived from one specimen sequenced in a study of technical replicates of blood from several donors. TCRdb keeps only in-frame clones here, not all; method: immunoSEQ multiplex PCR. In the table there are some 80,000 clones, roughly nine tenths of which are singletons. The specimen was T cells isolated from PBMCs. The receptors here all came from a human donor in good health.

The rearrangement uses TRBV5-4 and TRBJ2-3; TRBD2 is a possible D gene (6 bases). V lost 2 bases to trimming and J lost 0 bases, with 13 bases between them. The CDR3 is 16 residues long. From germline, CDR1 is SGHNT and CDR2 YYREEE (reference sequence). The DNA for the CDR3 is TGTGCCAGCAGCTTAGGTGGAGGGACTAGCACAGATACGCAGTATTTT. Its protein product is CASSLGGGTSTDTQYF.

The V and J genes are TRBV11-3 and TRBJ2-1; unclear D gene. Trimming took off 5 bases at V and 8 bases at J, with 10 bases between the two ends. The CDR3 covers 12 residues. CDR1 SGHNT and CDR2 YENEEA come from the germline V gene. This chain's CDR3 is CASSLTSDEQFF. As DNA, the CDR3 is TGTGCCAGCAGCCTCACGAGCGATGAGCAGTTCTTC.